The 21 T cell receptor beta chains presented below share a single source sample, sequenced in a study of shared clonotypes between healthy human individuals. The protocol was immunoSEQ multiplex PCR, while the TCRdb copy is restricted to in-frame clones and leaves out a portion. The sample gives about half a million clones, roughly 80% of which show up once; 12% is in the top ten. The sequenced sample was PBMCs. These receptors were obtained from a woman between 35 and 50 years old in good health. Some clones in this sample may be carry-over from other donors' samples.

The chain couples TRBV5-1 to TRBJ1-4; D unclear. CDR3 length: 13 amino acids. V lost 5 bases and J lost 8, with 13 bases in between. The germline CDR1 and CDR2 sequences are SGHRS and YFSETQ. The CDR3 spells CASSLTPSEKLFF. The DNA of the CDR3 is TGCGCCAGCAGTCTTACTCCTAGCGAAAAACTGTTTTTT.

This clone was detected only a few times. The chain recombines TRBV1 with TRBJ2-1; TRBD2 was called by the table and not checked on the DNA. TRBV1 is a listed pseudogene. The CDR3 loop spans 16 amino acids. CDR3 protein: CTSSLERVRSYNEQFF. For the CDR3, the DNA is TGCACCAGCAGCCTTGAGCGGGTTCGCTCCTACAATGAGCAGTTCTTC.

The chain uses TRBV5-1 and TRBJ2-2, with 12 bases identical to TRBD2. Germline CDR1 reads SGHRS; CDR2 reads YFSETQ. J was trimmed by 6 bases and V by 4 bases; bases with no gene match: 4. CDR3 size: 15 residues. As DNA, the CDR3 is TGCGCCAGCAGCAGACTAGCGGGAGAGGCCGGGGAGCTGTTTTTT. This codes for CASSRLAGEAGELFF.

CDR3 nucleotide sequence: TGTGCCAGCAGTGAGGTCCGAAGGGGCCCATCCTACGAGCAGTACTTC. It yields the protein CASSEVRRGPSYEQYF. This chain links TRBV2 with TRBJ2-7; tentatively, D is TRBD1 (5 bases). The germline CDR1 and CDR2 sequences are SNHLY and FYNNEI. This CDR3 comprises 16 residues. The V and J ends lost 3 bases and 1 base respectively, with 16 bases between them.

Regarding this clone: A much larger clone is a single base away; this may be a read error. V is TRBV7-9 and J is TRBJ2-5; a possible D gene is TRBD1 (6 bases). Germline V gene data show CDR1 as SEHNR and CDR2 as FQNEAQ (reference sequence). This CDR3 is 13 amino acids long. V lost 5 bases, J lost 1 base, and 8 bases lay in between. The CDR3 region is CASSLQGQETQYF. The DNA of the CDR3 is TGTGCCAGCAGCCTACAGGGCCAAGAGACCCAGTACTTC.

DNA of the CDR3: TGTGCCAGCAGCTTTAATAATGAAAAACTGTTTTTT. This sequence encodes CASSFNNEKLFF. V and J are TRBV7-2 and TRBJ1-4; D not resolved. Germline CDR1 and CDR2: SGHTA and FQGNSA. V lost 3 bases, J lost 4 bases, and 3 bases lay in between. The CDR3 spans 12 residues.

The chain employs TRBV10-3 and TRBJ2-7, with TRBD2 as a possible D gene (6 bases). The CDR3 runs to 16 residues. Per the germline V gene, CDR1 is ENHRY and CDR2 is SYGVKD. V was clipped by 3 bases and J by 2 bases, with 17 bases between them. CDR3 sequence: CAISEGFREITYEQYF. In DNA, the CDR3 is TGTGCCATCAGTGAAGGATTCCGGGAGATAACCTACGAGCAGTACTTC.

To note about this clone: A far larger clone is one nucleotide away, so this likely arose from a read error. V and J are TRBV29-1 and TRBJ1-1; possibly TRBD1 for D (6 bases). Per germline, CDR1 SQVTM and CDR2 ANQGSEA. Trimming removed 7 bases from V and 0 bases from J, with 9 bases in between. CDR3 length: 12 residues. The CDR3 reads CSAGGLNTEAFF. The CDR3, as DNA: TGCAGCGCGGGGGGCCTGAACACTGAAGCTTTCTTT.

This clone was seen only a few times. The chain carries TRBV5-1 and TRBJ1-3, with TRBD1 as a possible D gene (5 bases). Judging by the DNA end, TRBJ2-2 fits better; the J call may be wrong. This CDR3 has 15 amino acids. The germline CDR1 and CDR2 sequences are SGHRS and YFSETQ. CDR3 DNA sequence: TGCGCCAGCAGCTTGATGTCCAGGGACACCGGGGAGCTGTTTTTT. Protein sequence: CASSLMSRDTGELFF.

This clone came up many times. The V call is TRBV18, the J call TRBJ2-7; D unclear. The CDR3 length is 16 residues. Trimming left V 0 bases short and J 2 bases short, with 14 bases between. The germline CDR1 and CDR2 sequences are KGHSH and LQKENI. The CDR3 reads CASSPPGGYPTYEQYF. Here the CDR3 DNA reads TGTGCCAGCTCACCACCTGGCGGTTATCCTACCTACGAGCAGTACTTC.

The J gene is TRBJ1-2, the V gene TRBV28; 9 bases match TRBD1. J gave up 4 bases and V 4 bases, and 4 bases lay outside the gene matches. The germline V gene encodes CDR1 MDHEN and CDR2 SYDVKM. The CDR3 is made up of 14 amino acids. This CDR3 is CASSWTGAGYGYTF. The CDR3 coding sequence is TGTGCCAGCAGTTGGACAGGGGCGGGCTATGGCTACACCTTC.

This clone was recorded at least ten times. The same CDR3 is also encoded by other DNA sequences in this sample. The V and J genes are TRBV11-2 and TRBJ2-7; D ambiguous. The ends were cut back, 0 bases at V and 3 bases at J, with 9 bases in the middle. The CDR3 extends over 14 amino acids. Germline V gives CDR1 SGHAT, CDR2 FQNNGV. In DNA form, the CDR3 reads TGTGCCAGCAGCTTAGATCCCCAGGTCTACGAGCAGTACTTC. Protein sequence: CASSLDPQVYEQYF.

The CDR3 loop is CASSYSRRGGNQPQHF. CDR3 DNA sequence: TGTGCCAGCAGTTACTCTAGGAGGGGAGGCAATCAGCCCCAGCATTTT. The rearrangement joins TRBV6-6 to TRBJ1-5; a weak D match, TRBD1 (5 bases). The V and J ends lost 0 bases and 2 bases respectively, with 11 bases between them. The CDR3 is 16 residues long. Looked up from germline, CDR1 is MNHNY and CDR2 is SVGAGI (reference sequence).

The chain uses TRBV11-3 and TRBJ2-4; TRBD1 aligns across 8 bases. The germline CDR1 and CDR2 sequences are SGHNT and YENEEA. CDR3 length equals 19 residues. J gave up 0 bases and V 2 bases, and 12 bases lay outside the gene matches. The CDR3: CASSLRWDRLFLAKNIQYF. The CDR3 region has the DNA TGTGCCAGCAGCTTAAGGTGGGACAGGCTGTTCCTAGCCAAAAACATTCAGTACTTC.

The rearrangement joins TRBV30 to TRBJ1-2, with 7 bases that match TRBD1. This CDR3 has 15 residues. The V and J ends lost 2 bases and 6 bases, in that order; junction bases with no gene match: 12. Germline V gives CDR1 GTSNPN, CDR2 SVGIG (reference sequence). The CDR3 region has the DNA TGTGCCTGGAGTCAAATTCGACAGGGACGGGATGGCTACACCTTC. This translates into CAWSQIRQGRDGYTF. Full variable domain (outside the CDR3, taken from reference TRBV30 and TRBJ1-2): SQTIHQWPATLVQPVGSPLSLECTVEGTSNPNLYWYRQAAGRGLQLLFYSVGIGQISSEVPQNLSASRPQDRQFILSSKKLLLSDSGFYLCAWSQIRQGRDGYTFGSGTRLTVV.

In the case of this clone: Since a far larger clone is one base different, this is likely a read error. The rearrangement joins TRBV28 to TRBJ1-5; no reliable D call. V shed 2 bases and J shed 5 bases, with 13 bases lying between them. CDR1 MDHEN and CDR2 SYDVKM come from the germline V gene. This CDR3 contains 15 residues. The CDR3 DNA reads as TGTGCCAGCAGTTTAGGCGGCGTGTGGGATCAGCCCCAGCATTTT. This translates into CASSLGGVWDQPQHF.

This chain joins TRBV6-1 and TRBJ2-6, with D unclear. The CDR3 spans 15 residues. Trimming removed 5 bases at V and 2 bases at J, with 10 bases between. Germline CDR1 and CDR2: MNHNS and SASEGT. In DNA, the CDR3 is TGTGCCAGCAGTACTAAGGTGGCTGGGGCCAACGTCCTGACTTTC. The encoded protein is CASSTKVAGANVLTF.

This clone has a handful of counts. The chain joins TRBV5-4 to TRBJ2-6, with 12 bases identical to TRBD1. The CDR3 has 18 residues. The germline V gene encodes CDR1 SGHNT and CDR2 YYREEE (reference sequence). After removal of 4 bases from V and 3 bases from J, the junction contained 8 bases not matched to a gene. The CDR3 is CASSDTGTGGSGANVLTF. CDR3 coding DNA: TGTGCCAGCAGCGACACCGGGACAGGGGGCAGTGGGGCCAACGTCCTGACTTTC.

This clone was seen only once. V gene TRBV5-6 combines with J gene TRBJ2-5, with D possibly being TRBD2 (6 bases). Looked up from germline, CDR1 is SGHDT and CDR2 is YYEEEE. The CDR3 is made up of 16 amino acids. V was pared by 2 bases and J by 3 bases, with 17 bases between. The CDR3 nucleotides read TGTGCCAGCAGCTTCATGGGGACTCCAGAGGAAGAGACCCAGTACTTC. This sequence encodes CASSFMGTPEEETQYF.

This chain joins TRBV28 and TRBJ2-7; 9 bases are a match to TRBD1. The CDR3 totals 14 residues. Trimming at V came to 3 bases and at J to 6 bases, leaving 6 bases not matched to a gene. CDR1 and CDR2 (germline): MDHEN, SYDVKM. The CDR3 here is CASSFHRDRAEQYF. The CDR3 nucleotides read TGTGCCAGCAGTTTTCACCGGGACAGGGCCGAGCAGTACTTC.

The rearrangement uses TRBV29-1 and TRBJ2-7; 7 positions agree with TRBD1. Losses at the gene ends were 5 bases for V and 3 bases for J; bases not matched to a gene: 10. The CDR3 totals 14 residues. Germline V gene sequence: CDR1 SQVTM, CDR2 ANQGSEA. Here the CDR3 DNA reads TGCAGCGTTATCTTAGGGGGCGCAGGCTACGAGCAGTACTTC. Protein sequence: CSVILGGAGYEQYF.